A selection of T cell receptor beta chains follows, all from one sample in a study of blood T cells in healthy people across ages. TCRdb redid the calling of the 5' RACE reads with MiXCR, one entry per CDR3 protein. The table has under 850,000 distinct CDR3 sequences, 35% to 40% seen once. Sequenced sample: blood. The receptors stem from a young man in good health. Each CDR3 is given with its conserved first and last residue. A D gene is named only where the DNA matches it firmly. Only some rows state a clone size, as once, few, many or a class for expanded clones.

length | size | D | J | V | DNA | CDR3
12 | many | TRBD1 | TRBJ2-7 | TRBV10-3 | TGTGCCATCATGGCCCAGGGGGACGAGCAGTACTTC | CAIMAQGDEQYF
16 | - | - | TRBJ2-7 | TRBV20-1 | TGCAGTGCTAGAGATCAAGGCGACCAAAACCAGTACGAGCAGTACTTC | CSARDQGDQNQYEQYF
16 | - | - | TRBJ2-4 | TRBV24-1 | TGTGCCACCAGTGATGGGGAGGTGCTAGCCAAAAACATTCAGTACTTC | CATSDGEVLAKNIQYF
14 | - | - | TRBJ1-1 | TRBV29-1 | TGCAGCGTTGAGAGGGGGGCGGGGAACACTGAAGCTTTCTTT | CSVERGAGNTEAFF
18 | few | - | TRBJ2-3 | TRBV27 | TGTGCCAGCAGTTTTTCAGGTCCGGGAGCTCCCAGCACAGATACGCAGTATTTT | CASSFSGPGAPSTDTQYF
14 | few | - | TRBJ2-7 | TRBV5-1 | TGCGCCAGCAGCTCCGGGACAAACTACAATGAGCAGTACTTC | CASSSGTNYNEQYF
15 | - | - | TRBJ1-2 | TRBV7-2 | TGTGCCAGCACCCCTGCGGGCTTCCACTATTATGGCTACACCTTC | CASTPAGFHYYGYTF
12 | - | - | TRBJ1-6 | TRBV20-1 | TGCAGTGCCGGCGGTGCGAATTCACCCCTCCACTTT | CSAGGANSPLHF
15 | - | TRBD1 | TRBJ2-7 | TRBV6-5 | TGTGCCAGCAGTCCGCCGACAGGGGGCCGCTACGAGCAGTACTTC | CASSPPTGGRYEQYF
12 | few | - | TRBJ1-2 | TRBV20-1 | TGCAGTGCTACAGGGAGATTGGGTGGCTACACCTTC | CSATGRLGGYTF
14 | - | - | TRBJ1-6 | TRBV7-2 | TGTGCCAGCAGCTTAGAACAGTCCTATTCACCCCTCCACTTT | CASSLEQSYSPLHF
15 | - | TRBD2 | TRBJ2-7 | TRBV7-3 | TGTGCCAGCTCCATTAGCGGGGGGGTTTTAGATGAGCAGTACTTC | CASSISGGVLDEQYF
15 | few | - | TRBJ1-2 | TRBV14 | TGTGCCAGCAGCCAAGATCCGTTTGCCAGCTATGGCTACACCTTC | CASSQDPFASYGYTF
21 | - | TRBD1 | TRBJ2-5 | TRBV5-1 | TGCGCCAGCAGCTCGTACCCCATCCGGGACAGGGTCACCGTCCTCCCAGAGACCCAGTACTTC | CASSSYPIRDRVTVLPETQYF
14 | - | - | TRBJ2-2 | TRBV5-6 | TGTGCCAGCAGCTTGACAACGAACACCGGGGAGCTGTTTTTT | CASSLTTNTGELFF
15 | - | - | TRBJ1-1 | TRBV7-8 | TGTGCCAGCAGCGTACTAGACAGTGAGAACACTGAAGCTTTCTTT | CASSVLDSENTEAFF
12 | few | - | TRBJ2-5 | TRBV20-1 | TGCAGTGCTAGAGCGAGACAGGAGACCCAGTACTTC | CSARARQETQYF
13 | - | - | TRBJ2-5 | TRBV3-1 | TGTGCCAGCAGCCAAGCCAGCGGAGAGACCCAGTACTTC | CASSQASGETQYF
20 | few | TRBD1 | TRBJ1-2 | TRBV6-5 | TGTGCCAGCAGTTACTCGAAAAGAAGGACAGGGTTGTCTGAGGGGTATGGCTACACCTTC | CASSYSKRRTGLSEGYGYTF
18 | - | TRBD1 | TRBJ2-7 | TRBV4-2 | TGTGCCAGCAGCCAAAAGGGGGCCCAGGGCCCGGGTTACTACGAGCAGTACTTC | CASSQKGAQGPGYYEQYF
16 | - | TRBD2 | TRBJ2-3 | TRBV4-3 | TGCGCCAGCAGCCAAGATACAGCGGGGGGGGCAGATACGCAGTATTTT | CASSQDTAGGADTQYF
16 | - | TRBD1 | TRBJ1-2 | TRBV6-5 | TGTGCCAGCAGTTACTCAGTGACAGGGGGTTCGTATGGCTACACCTTC | CASSYSVTGGSYGYTF
16 | - | - | TRBJ1-6 | TRBV4-2 | TGTGCCAGCAGCCAAGAAGGATACGGGGTCCCTTCACCCCTCCACTTT | CASSQEGYGVPSPLHF
14 | - | - | TRBJ2-5 | TRBV12-3/TRBV12-4 | TGTACCAGCAGTCCCGGACTGCTCACGGAGACCCAGTACTTC | CTSSPGLLTETQYF
14 | few | - | TRBJ2-7 | TRBV5-5 | TGTGCCAGCAGCCTCGGTTCGGGGGTATACGAGCAGTACTTC | CASSLGSGVYEQYF
15 | - | TRBD2 | TRBJ2-5 | TRBV4-3 | TGCGCCAGCAGCCAAGGCGTTAGCGGGGGAGAGACCCAGTACTTC | CASSQGVSGGETQYF
13 | - | - | TRBJ2-1 | TRBV27 | TGTGCCAGCAGTTCGCAATTAAGGGGTGAGCAGTTCTTC | CASSSQLRGEQFF
14 | - | - | TRBJ1-2 | TRBV12-3/TRBV12-4 | TGTGCCAGCGCCCAGGCAGGAGGGGTCTATGGCTACACCTTC | CASAQAGGVYGYTF
11 | - | - | TRBJ1-1 | TRBV12-3/TRBV12-4 | TGTGCCAGCAGTTTAAGAGAGATAGCTTTCTTT | CASSLREIAFF
12 | many | - | TRBJ2-5 | TRBV10-3 | TGTGCCATCAGTGAGTCGACCAGGGACCCGTACTTC | CAISESTRDPYF
14 | many | TRBD1 | TRBJ2-1 | TRBV6-4 | TGTGCCAGCAGTGACGCACGGACAGGGAATGAGCAGTTCTTC | CASSDARTGNEQFF
11 | - | - | TRBJ2-3 | TRBV20-1 | TGCAGCCCCCTACTCCTGGGTACGCAGTATTTT | CSPLLLGTQYF
14 | - | - | TRBJ1-1 | TRBV12-3/TRBV12-4 | TGTGCCAGCAGTTCTTCTTCCAACAGGGAGATAGCTTTCTTT | CASSSSSNREIAFF
17 | - | TRBD1 | TRBJ2-3 | TRBV7-3 | TGTGCCAGCAGCTTAGGGACAGGTAAAATCGGCACAGATACGCAGTATTTT | CASSLGTGKIGTDTQYF
15 | - | TRBD2 | TRBJ2-5 | TRBV14 | TGTGCCAGCAGCCAAGATCGGGGGGTCCAAGAGACCCAGTACTTC | CASSQDRGVQETQYF
13 | - | - | TRBJ1-1 | TRBV14 | TGTGCCAGCAGCCCGTCGGTGAACACTGAAGCTTTCTTT | CASSPSVNTEAFF
15 | many | TRBD1 | TRBJ1-6 | TRBV7-9 | TGTGCCAGCAGCTTAGGGACAGGGAATAATTCACCCCTCCACTTT | CASSLGTGNNSPLHF
13 | few | - | TRBJ1-2 | TRBV20-1 | TGCAGTGCTAGAGGGATGGGGGGTGAGGGCTACACCTTC | CSARGMGGEGYTF
13 | few | TRBD1 | TRBJ1-2 | TRBV20-1 | TGCAGTGCTAGCTTACAGGGGGAGGGTGGCTACACCTTC | CSASLQGEGGYTF
12 | - | - | TRBJ1-2 | TRBV12-3/TRBV12-4 | TGTGCCAGCAGCCATGGAGGGGTTGGCTACACCTTC | CASSHGGVGYTF
15 | many | - | TRBJ2-1 | TRBV21-1 | TGTGCCAGCAGCAATGACGGTCATTCCTACAATGAGCAGTTCTTC | CASSNDGHSYNEQFF
16 | - | - | TRBJ1-4 | TRBV4-3 | TGCGCCAGCAGCCAAGGGGGACCTGGAATTAATGAAAAACTGTTTTTT | CASSQGGPGINEKLFF
14 | few | TRBD2 | TRBJ2-5 | TRBV12-3/TRBV12-4 | TGTGCCAGCAGTAAGACGGGAGGTTGGGAGACCCAGTACTTC | CASSKTGGWETQYF
12 | many | TRBD1 | TRBJ2-1 | TRBV27 | TGTGCCAGCAGCGGAAGCAGGGGGCTTTGGTTCTTC | CASSGSRGLWFF
14 | - | - | TRBJ1-2 | TRBV6-2/TRBV6-3 | TGTGCCAGCAGTTACGGCAGTACTAACTATGGCTACACCTTC | CASSYGSTNYGYTF
16 | - | - | TRBJ1-6 | TRBV7-9 | TGTGCCAGCAGCTTAGGGTGGGGAGTACACGGATCACCCCTCCACTTT | CASSLGWGVHGSPLHF
15 | few | - | TRBJ2-2 | TRBV4-3 | TGCGCCAGCAGCCAGGACTTAGCGAACACCGGGGAGCTGTTTTTT | CASSQDLANTGELFF
17 | few | TRBD2 | TRBJ2-5 | TRBV5-1 | TGCGCCAGCAGCCCCGGGACTAGCGGGGGTCGAAAAGAGACCCAGTACTTC | CASSPGTSGGRKETQYF
16 | - | TRBD2 | TRBJ2-5 | TRBV20-1 | TGCAGTGCTACCCCCTCTGCGGGGGGGTACCAAGAGACCCAGTACTTC | CSATPSAGGYQETQYF
15 | - | TRBD1 | TRBJ1-6 | TRBV5-1 | TGCGCCAGCAGCTACCCGGACAGGGATAATTCACCCCTCCACTTT | CASSYPDRDNSPLHF
14 | many | - | TRBJ1-2 | TRBV12-3/TRBV12-4 | TGTGCCAGCAGTCCGAGGACGGCTGCTTATGGCTACACCTTC | CASSPRTAAYGYTF
12 | many | - | TRBJ2-1 | TRBV5-1 | TGCGCCAGCAGCTTACCCGACTCTGAGCAGTTCTTC | CASSLPDSEQFF
14 | - | - | TRBJ2-5 | TRBV6-6 | TGTGCCAGCAGTCCGAGGGACCCTCAAGAGACCCAGTACTTC | CASSPRDPQETQYF